The rows below give T cell receptor beta chains drawn from one sample of a study of PD-L1 blockade in urothelial cancer. Using immunoSEQ multiplex PCR, the repertoire was profiled, and TCRdb retains in-frame clones only, with some absent. Counted here are around 87,000 clones, over 65% occurring once; the ten biggest clones make up around 8%. The starting material was PBMCs, obtained around atezolizumab (anti-PD-L1) treatment. The receptors were gathered from a man in his sixties or seventies with urothelial cancer. The CDR3 runs from the conserved cysteine through the conserved F or W. The order of the fields is CDR3 DNA, CDR3 protein, V gene, J gene, CDR3 length, clone size, D gene. A D gene is named only where the DNA matches it firmly. Size values are once, few and many counts, or a class for expanded clones, and some rows have none.

TGTGCCAGCAGCTTCCCAGGACAGGGTAAGACTGAAGCTTTCTTT	CASSFPGQGKTEAFF	TRBV5-4	TRBJ1-1	15	NA	TRBD1
TGTGCCAGCAGCCCAGCGGGGGGTGGTTATGGCTACACCTTC	CASSPAGGGYGYTF	TRBV11-2	TRBJ1-2	14	NA	NA
TGTGCCAGCAGTGATTCAGGGGGCGCTTCTGGGGCCAACGTCCTGACTTTC	CASSDSGGASGANVLTF	TRBV2	TRBJ2-6	17	NA	TRBD1
TGCGCCAGCAGCTTTAGCGGGACATTAGAGCAGTTCTTC	CASSFSGTLEQFF	TRBV5-1	TRBJ2-1	13	once	TRBD2
TGCGCCAGCAGCCTTACGACAGGCGCTACCTACGAGCAGTACTTC	CASSLTTGATYEQYF	TRBV5-1	TRBJ2-7	15	once	NA
TGTGCCAGCAGCGCGCTGAATGAGCAGTTCTTC	CASSALNEQFF	TRBV11-2	TRBJ2-1	11	NA	NA
TGTGCCAGCAGCCACAACTCCTACAATGAGCAGTTCTTC	CASSHNSYNEQFF	TRBV7-3	TRBJ2-1	13	NA	NA
TGTGCCAGCAGTGGGGACAGGGTCAATGAGCAGTTCTTC	CASSGDRVNEQFF	TRBV2	TRBJ2-1	13	NA	TRBD1
TGTGCCAGTATAGTAGGGGCAGGCACTGAAGCTTTCTTT	CASIVGAGTEAFF	TRBV19	TRBJ1-1	13	NA	NA
TGTGCCAGCAGCCAAGGGACAGCCCAAACTAACTATGGCTACACCTTC	CASSQGTAQTNYGYTF	TRBV5-8	TRBJ1-2	16	NA	TRBD1